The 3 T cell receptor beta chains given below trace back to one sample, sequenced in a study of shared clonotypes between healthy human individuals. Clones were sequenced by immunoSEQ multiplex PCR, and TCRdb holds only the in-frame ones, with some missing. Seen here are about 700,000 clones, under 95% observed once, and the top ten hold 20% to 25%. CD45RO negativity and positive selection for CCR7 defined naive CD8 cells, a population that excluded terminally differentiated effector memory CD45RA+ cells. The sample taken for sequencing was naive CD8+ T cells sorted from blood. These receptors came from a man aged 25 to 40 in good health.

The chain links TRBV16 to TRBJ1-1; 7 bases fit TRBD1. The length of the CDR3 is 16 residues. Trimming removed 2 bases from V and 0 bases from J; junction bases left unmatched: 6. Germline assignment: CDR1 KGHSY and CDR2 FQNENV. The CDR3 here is CASSQRQGLVNTEAFF. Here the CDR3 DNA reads TGTGCCAGCAGCCAACGACAGGGACTGGTGAACACTGAAGCTTTCTTT. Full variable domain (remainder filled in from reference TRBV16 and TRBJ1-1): GEEVAQTPKHLVRGEGQKAKLYCAPIKGHSYVFWYQQVLKNEFKFLISFQNENVFDETGMPKERFSAKCLPNSPCSLEIQATKLEDSAVYFCASSQRQGLVNTEAFFGQGTRLTVV.

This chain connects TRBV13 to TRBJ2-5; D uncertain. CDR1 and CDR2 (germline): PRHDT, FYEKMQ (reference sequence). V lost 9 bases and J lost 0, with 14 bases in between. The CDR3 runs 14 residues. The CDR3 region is CASRVLEDQETQYF. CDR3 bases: TGTGCCAGTAGGGTGCTAGAGGACCAAGAGACCCAGTACTTC.

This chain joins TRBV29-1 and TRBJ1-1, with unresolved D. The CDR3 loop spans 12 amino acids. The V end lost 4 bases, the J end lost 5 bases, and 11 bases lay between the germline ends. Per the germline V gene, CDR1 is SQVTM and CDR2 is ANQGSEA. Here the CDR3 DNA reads TGCAGCGTTGGACACCCCATGACTGAAGCTTTCTTT. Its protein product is CSVGHPMTEAFF. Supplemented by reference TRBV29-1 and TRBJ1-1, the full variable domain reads SAVISQKPSRDICQRGTSLTIQCQVDSQVTMMFWYRQQPGQSLTLIATANQGSEATYESGFVIDKFPISRPNLTFSTLTVSNMSPEDSSIYLCSVGHPMTEAFFGQGTRLTVV.